The 28 T cell receptor beta chains below come from one sample, sequenced in a study of human T cells and chemical hapten exposure. TCRdb recomputed calls from the RACE reads with MiXCR, one row per CDR3 protein. The sample carries 100,000 to 150,000 distinct CDR3 sequences, roughly 9% recorded once. Time point specified: healthy volunteer bleed at 2 weeks. It was unfractionated whole blood from which total RNA was extracted. Material for sequencing was whole blood. The receptor source for this set is a male donor in good health. Some clones in this sample may be carry-over from other donors' samples.

This clonotype came up a few times. V is TRBV7-9 and J is TRBJ2-3, with a weak D call TRBD1 (5 bases). Trimming left V 5 bases short and J 4 bases short, with 10 bases between. Looked up from germline, CDR1 is SEHNR and CDR2 is FQNEAQ (reference sequence). The CDR3 contains 13 residues. The CDR3 bases are TGTGCCAGCAGCCCCCAGGGTCCAGATACGCAGTATTTT. Amino acids: CASSPQGPDTQYF.

In its sample, this clonotype was seen a few times. The chain carries TRBV27 and TRBJ2-2, with D possibly called TRBD1 or TRBD2 (5 bases each). Germline CDR1 MNHEY, CDR2 SMNVEV (reference sequence). This CDR3 region has 18 residues. V was shortened by 1 base and J by 0 bases, with 15 bases between the two germline ends. Written as DNA, the CDR3 is TGTGCCAGCAGTTTATGGATACCTGGGACGACGAACACCGGGGAGCTGTTTTTT. Its protein product is CASSLWIPGTTNTGELFF.

V usage is TRBV5-1 and J usage is TRBJ2-2; 7 bases agree with TRBD1. Germline-derived CDR1 and CDR2 are SGHRS and YFSETQ. The CDR3 runs to 16 residues. With 4 bases clipped from V and 7 bases from J, the junction kept 13 bases outside the gene matches. CDR3 DNA sequence: TGCGCCAGCAGCGGAACAGGGGCGGAGTGGATCGGGGAGCTGTTTTTT. It encodes CASSGTGAEWIGELFF.

The CDR3 is CASSLDDYNSPLHF. In nucleotides, the CDR3 is TGCGCCAGCAGCTTGGACGACTATAATTCACCCCTCCACTTT. This chain links TRBV5-1 with TRBJ1-6; the D is unclear. The CDR3 length is 14 residues. Per the germline V gene, CDR1 is SGHRS and CDR2 is YFSETQ. The ends were cut back, 0 bases at V and 3 bases at J, with 4 bases in the middle.

This clonotype was observed many times. V and J are TRBV29-1 and TRBJ2-4; 9 positions agree with TRBD1. The V segment lost 6 bases and the J segment 7 bases; nucleotides outside the gene matches: 7. Germline V gene lookup returns CDR1 SQVTM and CDR2 ANQGSEA. The CDR3 spans 13 residues. CDR3 nucleotide sequence: TGCAGCGTCGCACAGGGGGCTTGGAACATTCAGTACTTC. As protein: CSVAQGAWNIQYF.

This clonotype was detected many times. V and J are TRBV7-9 and TRBJ2-1; 9 bases map to TRBD2. CDR1 is SEHNR and CDR2 is FQNEAQ in the germline V gene (reference sequence). This CDR3 contains 15 residues. V dropped 2 bases and J dropped 5; count of bases not matched to a gene: 4. CDR3 sequence: CASSLSSGTNNEQFF. The CDR3 DNA reads as TGTGCCAGCAGCTTATCTAGCGGGACCAACAATGAGCAGTTCTTC.

This clonotype came up a few times. This sequence joins TRBV29-1 and TRBJ2-2, with no clear D. CDR1 SQVTM and CDR2 ANQGSEA come from the germline V gene. Trimming left V 3 bases short and J 4 bases short, with 6 bases between. The CDR3 runs 12 residues. The CDR3 loop reads CSVEASTGELFF. The CDR3, as DNA: TGCAGCGTTGAGGCCAGCACCGGGGAGCTGTTTTTT.

This rearrangement joins TRBV7-2 to TRBJ2-7, with TRBD2 identical over 14 bases. The CDR3 spans 16 residues. The germline V gene encodes CDR1 SGHTA and CDR2 FQGNSA. V trimming: 5 bases; J trimming: 2 bases; junction bases outside the gene matches: 5. The CDR3 DNA is TGTGCCAGCAGCCCGGGACTAGCGGGGGCCCCCTACGAGCAGTACTTC. Translated, it gives CASSPGLAGAPYEQYF.

In this sample, this clonotype turned up a few times. This chain uses TRBV6-5 with TRBJ2-1; maybe TRBD2 (6 bases). The germline V gene has CDR1 MNHEY and CDR2 SVGAGI. The CDR3 runs 14 residues. V dropped 5 bases and J dropped 5 bases, with 13 bases sitting between them. The CDR3, as DNA: TGTGCCAGCAGTCACGGGGGTCAGGACAATGAGCAGTTCTTC. Encoded protein: CASSHGGQDNEQFF.

This clonotype was picked up many times. The CDR3, as DNA: TGTGCCAGCAGCTTCTCCAGGGGATACAATGAGCAGTTCTTC. Protein: CASSFSRGYNEQFF. The chain links TRBV7-9 to TRBJ2-1, with D perhaps matching TRBD1 (6 bases). The ends were cut back, 3 bases at V and 4 bases at J, with 10 bases in the middle. This CDR3 has 14 residues. Germline loops: CDR1 SEHNR, CDR2 FQNEAQ (reference sequence). The full variable domain, with the rest looked up from reference TRBV7-9 and TRBJ2-1, is DTGVSQNPRHKITKRGQNVTFRCDPISEHNRLYWYRQTLGQGPEFLTYFQNEAQLEKSRLLSDRFSAERPKGSFSTLEIQRTEQGDSAMYLCASSFSRGYNEQFFGPGTRLTVL.

The sample holds many counts of this clonotype. V and J are TRBV7-9 and TRBJ1-1; D perhaps matches TRBD1 (5 bases). The V gene's germline CDR1 is SEHNR and CDR2 FQNEAQ (reference sequence). This CDR3 is 13 amino acids long. V lost 6 bases, J lost 4 bases, and 12 bases lay in between. The CDR3: CASRPRGTTEAFF. In DNA form, the CDR3 reads TGTGCCAGCAGGCCCAGAGGGACCACTGAAGCTTTCTTT.

This chain links TRBV20-1 with TRBJ2-7; 9 bases are a match to TRBD2. The V gene's germline CDR1 is DFQATT and CDR2 SNEGSKA (reference sequence). With V trimmed by 5 bases and J by 0 bases, 2 bases remained unmatched. This CDR3 is 13 amino acids long. CDR3 sequence (DNA): TGCAGTGCTCGGACTAGCGACTCCTACGAGCAGTACTTC. It codes for CSARTSDSYEQYF.

This clonotype was recorded a few times. V gene TRBV9 combines with J gene TRBJ2-1; maybe TRBD2 (6 bases). The V gene's germline CDR1 is SGDLS and CDR2 YYNGEE. This CDR3 is built from 14 residues. V dropped 3 bases and J dropped 7 bases, with 14 bases sitting between them. CDR3 coding DNA: TGTGCCAGCAGCGGGCAGACTAGTTTTAATGAGCAGTTCTTC. Protein: CASSGQTSFNEQFF.

About this clonotype: It is likely a read error, because the conserved phenylalanine at the end of the CDR3 is missing. The chain uses TRBV7-9 and TRBJ2-7; D may correspond to TRBD1 or TRBD2 (5 bases each). The CDR3 consists of 15 residues. Trimming cost V 7 bases and J 3 bases, with 19 bases left between them. The germline V gene has CDR1 SEHNR and CDR2 FQNEAQ (reference sequence). CDR3 sequence: CASIPSGTLNYEQYL. The CDR3 nucleotides are TGTGCCAGCATCCCGTCCGGGACGCTCAACTACGAGCAGTACTTA.

The chain links TRBV2 to TRBJ1-5; 8 positions agree with TRBD1. With V trimmed by 7 bases and J by 5 bases, 13 bases remained unmatched. Germline CDR1 is SNHLY and CDR2 is FYNNEI. CDR3 length equals 16 residues. CDR3 coding DNA: TGTGCCAGCACCGAAACCATAGGACAGGGATATCAGCCCCAGCATTTT. Protein: CASTETIGQGYQPQHF.

In this sample, this clonotype turned up a few times. The gene calls are TRBV6-2 or TRBV6-3 and TRBJ2-4; D may be TRBD1 (5 bases). Looked up from germline, CDR1 is MNHEY and CDR2 is SVGEGT. The V and J ends lost 5 bases and 11 bases respectively, with 22 bases between them. This CDR3 spans 15 amino acids. The DNA of the CDR3 is TGTGCCAGCAGTCGCGGTGGGGCCCTAAAAACATTTCAGTACTTC. As protein: CASSRGGALKTFQYF.

This clonotype was picked up a small number of times. The chain joins TRBV11-2 to TRBJ2-1; 13 bases match TRBD2. This CDR3 region has 20 residues. Germline loops: CDR1 SGHAT, CDR2 FQNNGV. Trimming took 4 bases from V and 4 from J; bases not matched to a gene: 16. In DNA, the CDR3 is TGTGCCAGCAGCTCCTTCCCCACTAGCGGGGGGGCCTCGGGTTACAATGAGCAGTTCTTC. Encoded protein: CASSSFPTSGGASGYNEQFF.

This chain joins TRBV6-1 and TRBJ1-5; 7 nucleotides match TRBD1. Germline CDR1 is MNHNS and CDR2 is SASEGT. CDR3 length: 14 residues. V shed 7 bases, J shed 2 bases, and the junction held 5 bases outside the gene matches. CDR3 in DNA: TGTGCCAGCAACGGCGACAGGGGCAATCAGCCCCAGCATTTT. It translates to CASNGDRGNQPQHF.

In this sample, this clonotype turned up many times. The chain has TRBV4-3 and TRBJ1-5; D remains unclear. The CDR3 length is 13 residues. Germline-derived CDR1 and CDR2 are LGHNA and YSLEER. V was cut by 0 bases and J by 3 bases, with 3 bases left in between. Here the CDR3 reads CASSQDPNQPQHF. CDR3 bases: TGCGCCAGCAGCCAAGATCCCAATCAGCCCCAGCATTTT.

CDR3 sequence (DNA): TGCAGCGTTGTTCAGGGAGTTCGTGGCTACACCTTC. Its translation: CSVVQGVRGYTF. This chain joins TRBV29-1 and TRBJ1-2; D is possibly TRBD1 (5 bases). In germline, CDR1 is SQVTM, CDR2 ANQGSEA. This CDR3 comprises 12 residues. V shed 4 bases and J shed 7 bases, with 13 bases lying between them. Combining the CDR3 with reference TRBV29-1 and TRBJ1-2 gives the whole variable domain SAVISQKPSRDICQRGTSLTIQCQVDSQVTMMFWYRQQPGQSLTLIATANQGSEATYESGFVIDKFPISRPNLTFSTLTVSNMSPEDSSIYLCSVVQGVRGYTFGSGTRLTVV.

The gene calls are TRBV20-1 and TRBJ1-1; TRBD1 is a possible D gene (6 bases). Deletions cut 1 base from V and 2 bases from J, with 14 bases between. The CDR3 totals 15 residues. Germline CDR1 is DFQATT and CDR2 is SNEGSKA (reference sequence). This CDR3 reads CSARVRGSHNTEAFF. The DNA of the CDR3 is TGCAGTGCTAGAGTCAGGGGAAGCCACAACACTGAAGCTTTCTTT.

This clonotype came up a few times. The chain has TRBV9 and TRBJ2-2; D not certain. CDR1 is SGDLS and CDR2 is YYNGEE in the germline V gene. V shed 0 bases and J shed 6 bases, with 12 bases lying between them. CDR3 size: 15 residues. CDR3 amino acids: CASSVGFSRAGELFF. CDR3 sequence (DNA): TGTGCCAGCAGCGTAGGGTTTAGTAGGGCCGGGGAGCTGTTTTTT.

This clonotype has only a few counts. The rearrangement joins TRBV10-3 to TRBJ2-1; D may be TRBD1 or TRBD2 (5 bases each). The germline V gene has CDR1 ENHRY and CDR2 SYGVKD. The CDR3 is made up of 12 amino acids. Trimming stripped 7 bases from V and 6 bases from J, with 10 bases between. CDR3 residues: CAITGALNEQFF. Here the CDR3 DNA reads TGTGCCATCACCGGGGCTCTCAATGAGCAGTTCTTC.

This clonotype was picked up a small number of times. CDR3 amino acids: CASRAGGSTEAFF. The CDR3 bases are TGTGCCAGCAGGGCAGGGGGGAGCACTGAAGCTTTCTTT. The gene calls are TRBV3-1 and TRBJ1-1; TRBD1 aligns across 7 bases. With V trimmed by 6 bases and J by 4 bases, 5 bases remained unmatched. The CDR3 runs 13 residues. In germline, CDR1 is LGHDT, CDR2 YNNKEL (reference sequence).

A single count supports this clonotype. Germline is not matched at one junction end, which may reflect a read error. This sequence joins TRBV6-5 and TRBJ1-4; 7 nucleotides align to TRBD1. From germline, CDR1 is MNHEY and CDR2 SVGAGI. This CDR3 has 15 amino acids. CDR3 sequence: CANRGLSRGDEKLFF. CDR3 sequence (DNA): TGCGCCAACAGGGGCCTTAGTAGGGGAGATGAAAAACTGTTTTTT.

In its sample, this clonotype was seen a few times. The chain joins TRBV4-3 to TRBJ2-5, with D unresolved. The CDR3 has 15 residues. From germline, CDR1 is LGHNA and CDR2 YSLEER. Deletions cut 0 bases from V and 0 bases from J, with 8 bases between. CDR3 bases: TGCGCCAGCAGCCAAGACGCGGATTACCAAGAGACCCAGTACTTC. Protein sequence: CASSQDADYQETQYF.

The chain recombines TRBV25-1 with TRBJ2-1; TRBD2 agrees at 9 bases. From germline, CDR1 is MGHDK and CDR2 SYGVNS. V dropped 2 bases and J dropped 4; count of bases not matched to a gene: 3. CDR3 length equals 15 residues. The CDR3 loop reads CASSEAGGPYNEQFF. The CDR3 nucleotides are TGTGCCAGCAGTGAAGCGGGAGGGCCTTACAATGAGCAGTTCTTC.

The chain couples TRBV10-3 to TRBJ1-2, with 10 bases fitting TRBD1. Germline CDR1 is ENHRY and CDR2 is SYGVKD. The CDR3 spans 15 residues. Losses at the gene ends were 3 bases for V and 5 bases for J; bases not matched to a gene: 6. CDR3 sequence reads: CAISDPEDRGYGYTF. For the CDR3, the DNA is TGTGCCATCAGTGATCCGGAGGACAGGGGGTATGGCTACACCTTC.